This entry describes one T cell receptor (beta chain). Its antigen is as yet unknown. Every one of the donors gave at least one pre-ART PBMC sample and at least two post-ART PBMC samples. Every one of the participants with HIV received treatment in the United States. The data belong to a study of long-term antiretroviral therapy in people with HIV. Notes on the study in general: At every time point, clones expanded before ART dominated the repertoire.

Trimming pared 3 bases from V and 0 bases from J, leaving 21 bases between. The CDR3 totals 19 residues. Per the germline V gene, CDR1 is MNHEY and CDR2 is SMNVEV (reference sequence). Version v3.0 of the immunoSEQ assay was performed at survey level. Clones were sequenced by immunoSEQ multiplex PCR, and TCRdb holds only the in-frame ones, with some missing. The data contain about 29,000 clones, 65% to 85% of them singletons. V gene TRBV27 combines with J gene TRBJ2-1, with D possibly TRBD2 on 6 matching bases. The material was unsorted PBMCs, obtained 3 years after starting antiretroviral therapy. The source is a man aged 40-49 years with HIV. The DNA for the CDR3 is TGTGCCAGCAGTTTGGCCCAAGCCCGAGCGGGCAGCTCCTACAATGAGCAGTTCTTC. It codes for CASSLAQARAGSSYNEQFF.